The clone carrying this T cell receptor beta chain has at least ten counts. The antigen is unknown. From germline, CDR1 is MGHRA and CDR2 YSYEKL. J gave up 9 bases and V 1 base, and 9 bases lay outside the gene matches. The CDR3 sequence is 14 residues long. This sample is drawn from a study of blood T cells in healthy people across ages. Study at large: Per two T cells, template switching captured roughly one barcoded beta molecule. Regarding the study as a whole: Diversity figures based on one million T cells were deemed too low.

For the second PCR, which ran for 7 to 11 cycles, a sample-barcoded 5' primer and a J-beta primer mix were used. Every individual sample yielded 2.5 million or more paired-end reads (each containing CDR3). TCRdb ran MiXCR on the 5' RACE reads and lists one entry per CDR3 protein. The sample has fewer than 800,000 distinct CDR3 sequences; about 30% are singletons. J is TRBJ2-7 and V is TRBV4-1, with 7 bases that match TRBD1. Sequencing used blood. This clonotype originated in a woman of 80 years or more in good health. CDR3 sequence reads: CASSQVVGQPPQYF. In DNA, the CDR3 is TGCGCCAGCAGCCAAGTGGTGGGACAGCCCCCGCAGTACTTC.